Here is one TCR beta chain with its context. Its target is not known. The data derive from a study of cytomegalovirus exposure and HLA in healthy donors. The repertoire was sequenced with immunoSEQ multiplex PCR; TCRdb's copy has only in-frame clones and lacks some. The table records around 200,000 clones, roughly 80% of them present only once. The study's findings and limits: It was 160 or so TCR beta chains that were listed as cytomegalovirus-associated. The study found most TCR sequences rare, yet found some public TCRs in many donors. The tendency of first-cohort TCR clusters to co-occur in the roughly 120 validation repertoires was the finding of a later analysis. A few CMV-associated chains were confirmed in vitro to be specific for CMV antigens.

V gave up 5 bases and J gave up 4 bases; unmatched junction bases: 5. This CDR3 comprises 13 residues. Germline V gene data show CDR1 as SGHNT and CDR2 as YYREEE (reference sequence). The chain couples TRBV5-4 to TRBJ2-5, with 7 nucleotides matching TRBD2. Sequencing input: PBMCs. The TCR sequence derives from a woman younger than 30 in good health and CMV-seropositive. CDR3 nucleotide sequence: TGTGCCAGCAGGGCGGGGGTGGCAGAGACCCAGTACTTC. Protein product: CASRAGVAETQYF.